The rows below give T cell receptor beta chains drawn from one sample of a study of blood T cells in healthy people across ages. One entry per CDR3 protein results from TCRdb running MiXCR on the 5' RACE reads. The sample holds about 1.7 million distinct CDR3 sequences, 28% seen once. Sequencing was carried out using blood. The receptors shown here come from a woman in her 30s in good health. Both conserved end residues are part of each CDR3. A D gene is named only where the DNA matches it firmly. The size field is filled for only some rows; it gives once, few, many or a size class.

V gene	J gene	D gene	clone size	CDR3 DNA	CDR3 protein
TRBV7-2	TRBJ2-5	TRBD1	.	TGTGCCAGCAGCCTACTCCGACAGGGGTGGTGGCAAGAGACCCAGTACTTC	CASSLLRQGWWQETQYF
TRBV12-3/TRBV12-4	TRBJ2-1	TRBD2	.	TGTGCCAGCCACCGCCGTGGACTAGCGGGGGCACAGATCTCCTACAATGAGCAGTTCTTC	CASHRRGLAGAQISYNEQFF
TRBV6-1	TRBJ2-7	.	.	TGTGCCAGCAGTGAAGCTCGTAGGTCAGGCTCCCACGAGCAGTACTTC	CASSEARRSGSHEQYF
TRBV4-1	TRBJ2-1	TRBD2	many	TGCGCCAGCAGCCAATCTAGCGGGAGTTCCTACAATGAGCAGTTCTTC	CASSQSSGSSYNEQFF
TRBV2	TRBJ1-5	.	few	TGTGCCAGCAGTGAAGCGAGACTAGGGCAGCCCCAGCATTTT	CASSEARLGQPQHF
TRBV2	TRBJ1-6	.	.	TGTGCCAGCGGGATTGAAAGTAATTCACCCCTCCACTTT	CASGIESNSPLHF
TRBV7-9	TRBJ1-3	TRBD1	.	TGTGCCAGCAGCTCCCCGACAGGGGGAAACACCATATATTTT	CASSSPTGGNTIYF
TRBV15	TRBJ2-4	TRBD1	.	TGTGCCACCAGCAATAGGACAGGGCCCAAAAACATTCAGTACTTC	CATSNRTGPKNIQYF
TRBV19	TRBJ2-1	.	.	TGTGCCAGTAGTATAGTGGAGGGGGACAATGAGCAGTTCTTC	CASSIVEGDNEQFF
TRBV5-1	TRBJ1-1	.	few	TGTGCCAGCAGCTTGGCCAGTCAGAACACTGAAGCTTTCTTT	CASSLASQNTEAFF
TRBV5-5	TRBJ2-5	TRBD1	few	TGTGCCAGCAGCTTGGTAACGACAGGGCTGGAGACCCAGTACTTC	CASSLVTTGLETQYF
TRBV5-1	TRBJ2-7	TRBD2	few	TGCGCCAGCAGCTTGGTATCTAGCGGGGGGACCTACGAGCAGTACTTC	CASSLVSSGGTYEQYF
TRBV2	TRBJ2-7	.	few	TGTGCCAGCAGCAAAACAGGGAGGTACGAGCAGTACTTC	CASSKTGRYEQYF
TRBV7-2	TRBJ2-7	TRBD1	.	TGTGCCAGCAGCTTACCGAACAGGGGCCCCTACGAGCAGTACTTC	CASSLPNRGPYEQYF
TRBV5-1	TRBJ1-1	.	.	TGCGCCAGCAGCTATGAAGGGGGGATGGCCACTGAAGCTTTCTTT	CASSYEGGMATEAFF
TRBV4-3	TRBJ2-3	TRBD2	.	TGCGCCAGCAGCCAGGGAGCGGGAGAGGGCACAGATACGCAGTATTTT	CASSQGAGEGTDTQYF
TRBV28	TRBJ2-2	.	once	TGTGCCAGCAGTTTAGAAGTTCCGGCCGGGGAGCTGTTTTTT	CASSLEVPAGELFF
TRBV7-2	TRBJ2-3	.	many	TGTGCCAGCAGCCTCGCAAGATTCGGGGGCACAGATACGCAGTATTTT	CASSLARFGGTDTQYF
TRBV4-3	TRBJ2-2	.	many	TGCGCCAGCAGCCGACAGAACACCGGGGAGCTGTTTTTT	CASSRQNTGELFF
TRBV7-2	TRBJ2-1	TRBD1	.	TGTGCCAGCAGCTTTCAGGGGGCAGCCTACAATGAGCAGTTCTTC	CASSFQGAAYNEQFF
TRBV12-3/TRBV12-4	TRBJ1-5	.	many	TGTGCCAGCAGTCCCTCGGTTTCGGATAATCAGCCCCAGCATTTT	CASSPSVSDNQPQHF
TRBV7-2	TRBJ2-1	.	few	TGTGCCAGCAGCTTATTGCCCCCGGGACTTCTTAATGAGCAGTTCTTC	CASSLLPPGLLNEQFF
TRBV20-1	TRBJ2-1	.	few	TGCAGTGCTAGAAACGCCGGCAGGGTGCAGTTCTTC	CSARNAGRVQFF
TRBV28	TRBJ2-7	TRBD1	many	TGTGCCAGCAGCCCCATCCGGGACAGGAGCTCCTACGAGCAGTACTTC	CASSPIRDRSSYEQYF